This T cell receptor beta chain emerged from a study of neurological immune-mediated disorders. In TCRdb, the 5' RACE reads were re-called with MiXCR into one record per CDR3 protein. This sample has 74,000 or so distinct CDR3 sequences, with about 9.7% found just once. This clonotype has ten or more counts. Volunteers at a blood bank in Maryland, USA, were the healthy controls. The unsorted libraries were generated from a total of 2 million PBMCs, which had been stored in RNAlater at -80 C. The CDR3 has 15 amino acids. The germline CDR1 and CDR2 sequences are ENHRY and SYGVKD. V was pared by 6 bases and J by 4 bases, with 8 bases of the junction left unmatched.

The sample was PBMCs. The chain is built from TRBV10-3 and TRBJ2-1, with 8 bases matching TRBD1. This receptor was obtained from a man over 45 in good health. The CDR3 DNA is TGTGCCATCAGCCCCGGACAGGGAAATTACAATGAGCAGTTCTTC. This gives the protein CAISPGQGNYNEQFF.